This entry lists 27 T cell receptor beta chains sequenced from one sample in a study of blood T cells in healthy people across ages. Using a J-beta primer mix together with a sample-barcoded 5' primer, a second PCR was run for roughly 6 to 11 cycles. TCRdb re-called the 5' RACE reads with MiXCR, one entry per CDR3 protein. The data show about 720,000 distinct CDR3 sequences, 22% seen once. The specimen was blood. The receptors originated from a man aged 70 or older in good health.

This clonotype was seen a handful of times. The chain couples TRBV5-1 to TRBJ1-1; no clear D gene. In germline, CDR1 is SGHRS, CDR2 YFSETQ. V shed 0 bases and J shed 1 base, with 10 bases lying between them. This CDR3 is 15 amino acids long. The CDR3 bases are TGCGCCAGCAGCTTGGAACATCCACCGAACACTGAAGCTTTCTTT. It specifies CASSLEHPPNTEAFF.

The CDR3 is CAISEPGPFNSLSKETQYF. The CDR3 DNA sequence: TGTGCCATCAGTGAGCCTGGGCCGTTCAACAGTTTATCCAAAGAGACCCAGTACTTC. The gene calls are TRBV10-3 and TRBJ2-1; D unclear. TRBJ2-5 matches the DNA end more closely, so the J call is doubtful. The CDR3 length is 19 residues. Germline V gene sequence: CDR1 ENHRY, CDR2 SYGVKD.

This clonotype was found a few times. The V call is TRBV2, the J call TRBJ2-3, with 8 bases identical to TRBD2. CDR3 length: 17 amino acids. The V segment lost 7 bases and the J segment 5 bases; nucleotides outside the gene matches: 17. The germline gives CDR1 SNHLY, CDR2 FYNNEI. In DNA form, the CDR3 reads TGTGCCAGCACCCTTCTCTCTGGCGGGGGGTGGCAAGATACGCAGTATTTT. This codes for CASTLLSGGGWQDTQYF.

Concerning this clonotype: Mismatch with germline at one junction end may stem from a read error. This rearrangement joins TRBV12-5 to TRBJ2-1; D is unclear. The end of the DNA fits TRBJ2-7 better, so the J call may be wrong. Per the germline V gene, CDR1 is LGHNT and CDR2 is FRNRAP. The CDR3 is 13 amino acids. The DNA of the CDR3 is TGTGCTAGTGCTTTGGACCTCTCCTACGAGCAGTACTTC. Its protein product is CASALDLSYEQYF.

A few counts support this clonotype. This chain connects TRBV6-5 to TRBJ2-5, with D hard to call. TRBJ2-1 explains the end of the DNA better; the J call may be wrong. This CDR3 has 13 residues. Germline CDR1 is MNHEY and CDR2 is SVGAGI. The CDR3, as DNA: TGTGCCAGCAGTTACGTTCTGACGAATGAGCAGTTCTTC. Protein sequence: CASSYVLTNEQFF.

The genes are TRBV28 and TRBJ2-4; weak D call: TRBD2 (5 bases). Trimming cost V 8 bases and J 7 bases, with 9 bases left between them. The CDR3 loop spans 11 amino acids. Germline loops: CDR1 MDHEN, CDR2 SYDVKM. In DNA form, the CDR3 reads TGTGCCAGCGATGGCGGGAACATTCAGTACTTC. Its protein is CASDGGNIQYF. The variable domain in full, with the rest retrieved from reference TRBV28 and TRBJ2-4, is DVKVTQSSRYLVKRTGEKVFLECVQDMDHENMFWYRQDPGLGLRLIYFSYDVKMKEKGDIPEGYSVSREKKERFSLILESASTNQTSMYLCASDGGNIQYFGAGTRLSVL.

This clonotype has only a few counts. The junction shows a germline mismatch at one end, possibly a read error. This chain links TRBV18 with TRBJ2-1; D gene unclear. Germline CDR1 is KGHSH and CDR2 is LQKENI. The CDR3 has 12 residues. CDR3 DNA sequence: TGTGCCAGCTCACCGTCGGTTGATGAGCAGCTCTTC. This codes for CASSPSVDEQLF.

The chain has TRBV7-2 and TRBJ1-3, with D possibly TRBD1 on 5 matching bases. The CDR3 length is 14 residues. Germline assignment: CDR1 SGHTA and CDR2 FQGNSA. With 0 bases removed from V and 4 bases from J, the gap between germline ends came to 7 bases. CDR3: CASSLARQGNTIYF. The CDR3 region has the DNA TGTGCCAGCAGCTTAGCGCGACAGGGAAACACCATATATTTT.

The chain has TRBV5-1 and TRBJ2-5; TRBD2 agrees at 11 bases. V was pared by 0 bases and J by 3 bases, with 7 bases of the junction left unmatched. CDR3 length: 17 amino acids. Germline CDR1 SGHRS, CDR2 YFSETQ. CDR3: CASSLAVGTSGEETQYF. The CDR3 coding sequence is TGCGCCAGCAGCTTGGCCGTTGGGACTAGCGGAGAAGAGACCCAGTACTTC.

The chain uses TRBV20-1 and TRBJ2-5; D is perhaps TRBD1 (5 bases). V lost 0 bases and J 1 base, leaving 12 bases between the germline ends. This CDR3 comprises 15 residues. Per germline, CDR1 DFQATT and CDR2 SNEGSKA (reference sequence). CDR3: CSARDLRAPQETQYF. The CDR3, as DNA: TGCAGTGCTAGAGATCTCAGGGCCCCCCAAGAGACCCAGTACTTC.

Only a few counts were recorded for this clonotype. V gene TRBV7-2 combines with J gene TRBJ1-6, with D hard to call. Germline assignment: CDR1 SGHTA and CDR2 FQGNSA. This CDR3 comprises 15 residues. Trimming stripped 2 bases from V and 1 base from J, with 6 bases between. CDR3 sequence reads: CASSLFGSYNSPLHF. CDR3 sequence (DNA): TGTGCCAGCAGCTTATTTGGGTCCTATAATTCACCCCTCCACTTT.

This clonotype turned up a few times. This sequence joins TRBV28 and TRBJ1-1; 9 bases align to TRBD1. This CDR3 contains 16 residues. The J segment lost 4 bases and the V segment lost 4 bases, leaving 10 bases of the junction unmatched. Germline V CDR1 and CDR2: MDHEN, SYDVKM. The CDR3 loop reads CASSSTGGHLGTEAFF. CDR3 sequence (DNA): TGTGCCAGCAGTTCGACAGGGGGGCATCTAGGCACTGAAGCTTTCTTT.

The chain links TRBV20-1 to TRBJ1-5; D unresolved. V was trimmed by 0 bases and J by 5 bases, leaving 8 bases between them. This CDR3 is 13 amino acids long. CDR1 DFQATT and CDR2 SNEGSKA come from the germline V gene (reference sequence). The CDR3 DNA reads TGCAGTGCTAGAGATAGCACGCATCAGCCCCAGCATTTT. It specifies CSARDSTHQPQHF.

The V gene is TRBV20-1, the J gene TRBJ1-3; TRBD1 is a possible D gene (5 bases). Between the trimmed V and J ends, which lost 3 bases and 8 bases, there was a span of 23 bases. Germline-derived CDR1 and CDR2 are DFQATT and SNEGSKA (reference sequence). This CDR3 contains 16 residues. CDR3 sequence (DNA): TGCAGTGCTAGGCCACCCTTGGGGGGGGACCGGGACACCATATATTTT. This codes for CSARPPLGGDRDTIYF.

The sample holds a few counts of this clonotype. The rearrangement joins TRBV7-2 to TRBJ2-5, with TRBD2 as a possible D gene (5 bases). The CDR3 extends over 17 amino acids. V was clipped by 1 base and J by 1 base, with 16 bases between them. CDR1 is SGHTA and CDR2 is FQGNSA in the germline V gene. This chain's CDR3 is CASSLGLAPPGQETQYF. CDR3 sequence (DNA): TGTGCCAGCAGCTTAGGTCTAGCCCCCCCGGGCCAAGAGACCCAGTACTTC.

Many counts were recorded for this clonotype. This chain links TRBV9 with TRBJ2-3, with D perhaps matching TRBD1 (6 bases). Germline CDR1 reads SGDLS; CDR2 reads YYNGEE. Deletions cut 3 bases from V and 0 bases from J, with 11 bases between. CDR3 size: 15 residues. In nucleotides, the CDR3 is TGTGCCAGCAGCGGCCGACAGGCGAGCACAGATACGCAGTATTTT. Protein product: CASSGRQASTDTQYF. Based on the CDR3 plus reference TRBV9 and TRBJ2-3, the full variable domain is DSGVTQTPKHLITATGQRVTLRCSPRSGDLSVYWYQQSLDQGLQFLIQYYNGEERAKGNILERFSAQQFPDLHSELNLSSLELGDSALYFCASSGRQASTDTQYFGPGTRLTVL.

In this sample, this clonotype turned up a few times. CDR3 in amino acids: CASSFHDWTGELFF. In nucleotides, the CDR3 is TGTGCCAGCAGTTTCCATGATTGGACCGGGGAGCTGTTTTTT. The chain carries TRBV5-5 and TRBJ2-2; D gene ambiguous. V was pared by 5 bases and J by 5 bases, with 13 bases between. Germline loops: CDR1 SGHKS, CDR2 YYEKEE (reference sequence). CDR3 length equals 14 residues. The full variable domain, its missing parts supplied by reference TRBV5-5 and TRBJ2-2, is DAGVTQSPTHLIKTRGQQVTLRCSPISGHKSVSWYQQVLGQGPQFIFQYYEKEERGRGNFPDRFSARQFPNYSSELNVNALLLGDSALYLCASSFHDWTGELFFGEGSRLTVL.

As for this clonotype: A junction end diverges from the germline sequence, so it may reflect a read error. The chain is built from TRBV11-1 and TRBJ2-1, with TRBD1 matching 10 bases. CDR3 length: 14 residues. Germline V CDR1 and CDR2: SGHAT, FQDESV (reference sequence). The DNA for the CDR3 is TGTACCAGCAGCCGGGACAGGGGAGTTGGTGAGCAGTTCTTC. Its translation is CTSSRDRGVGEQFF.

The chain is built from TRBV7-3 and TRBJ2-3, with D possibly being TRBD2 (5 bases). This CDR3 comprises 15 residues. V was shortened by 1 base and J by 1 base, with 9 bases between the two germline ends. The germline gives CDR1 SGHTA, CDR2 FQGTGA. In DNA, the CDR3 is TGTGCCAGCAGCTTAAACTGGGGAGGCACAGATACGCAGTATTTT. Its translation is CASSLNWGGTDTQYF.

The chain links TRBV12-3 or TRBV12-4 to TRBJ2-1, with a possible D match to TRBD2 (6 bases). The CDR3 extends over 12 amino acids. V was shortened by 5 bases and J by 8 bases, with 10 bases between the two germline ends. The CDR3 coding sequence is TGTGCCAGCAGTCTACTAGCACATGAGCAGTTCTTC. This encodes CASSLLAHEQFF.

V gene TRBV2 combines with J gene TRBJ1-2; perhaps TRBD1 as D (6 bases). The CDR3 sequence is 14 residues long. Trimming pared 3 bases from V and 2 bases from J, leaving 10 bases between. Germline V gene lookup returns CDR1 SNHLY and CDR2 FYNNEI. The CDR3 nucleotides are TGTGCCAGCAGTGATAGGACAGCCAACTATGGCTACACCTTC. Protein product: CASSDRTANYGYTF.

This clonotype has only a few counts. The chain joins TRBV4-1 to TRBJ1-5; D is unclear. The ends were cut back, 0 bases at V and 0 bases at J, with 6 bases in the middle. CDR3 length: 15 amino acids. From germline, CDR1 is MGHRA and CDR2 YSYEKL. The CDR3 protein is CASSQDRPSNQPQHF. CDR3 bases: TGCGCCAGCAGCCAAGATCGCCCTAGCAATCAGCCCCAGCATTTT.

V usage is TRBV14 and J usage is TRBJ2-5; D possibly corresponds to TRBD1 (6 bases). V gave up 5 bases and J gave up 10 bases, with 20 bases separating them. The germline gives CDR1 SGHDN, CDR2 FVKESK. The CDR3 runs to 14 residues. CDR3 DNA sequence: TGTGCCAGCAGCACAAGGACAGTTCGGAGTAGCCAGTACTTC. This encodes CASSTRTVRSSQYF.

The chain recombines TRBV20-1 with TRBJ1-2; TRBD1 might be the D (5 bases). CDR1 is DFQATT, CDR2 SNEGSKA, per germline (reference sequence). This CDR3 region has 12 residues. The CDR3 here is CSHRGQGRGYTF. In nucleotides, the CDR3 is TGCAGCCATAGAGGTCAGGGCCGTGGCTACACCTTC.

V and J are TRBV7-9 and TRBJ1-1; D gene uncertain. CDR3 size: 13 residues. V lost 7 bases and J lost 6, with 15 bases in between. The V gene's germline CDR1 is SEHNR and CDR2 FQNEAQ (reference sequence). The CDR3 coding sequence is TGTGCCAGCAATCCGAGGGAGTGGGCTGAAGCTTTCTTT. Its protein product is CASNPREWAEAFF.

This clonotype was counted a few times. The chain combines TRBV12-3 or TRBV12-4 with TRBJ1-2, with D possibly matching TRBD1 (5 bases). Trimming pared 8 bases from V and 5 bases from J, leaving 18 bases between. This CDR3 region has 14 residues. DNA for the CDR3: TGTGCCAGCTCCCGATCGGGGGGGGGTTATGGCTACACCTTC. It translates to CASSRSGGGYGYTF.

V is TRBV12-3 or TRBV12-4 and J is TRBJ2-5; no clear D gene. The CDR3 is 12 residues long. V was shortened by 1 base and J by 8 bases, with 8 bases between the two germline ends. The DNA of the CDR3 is TGTGCCAGCAGTTTAGAGCACATAACCCAGTACTTC. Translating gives CASSLEHITQYF.